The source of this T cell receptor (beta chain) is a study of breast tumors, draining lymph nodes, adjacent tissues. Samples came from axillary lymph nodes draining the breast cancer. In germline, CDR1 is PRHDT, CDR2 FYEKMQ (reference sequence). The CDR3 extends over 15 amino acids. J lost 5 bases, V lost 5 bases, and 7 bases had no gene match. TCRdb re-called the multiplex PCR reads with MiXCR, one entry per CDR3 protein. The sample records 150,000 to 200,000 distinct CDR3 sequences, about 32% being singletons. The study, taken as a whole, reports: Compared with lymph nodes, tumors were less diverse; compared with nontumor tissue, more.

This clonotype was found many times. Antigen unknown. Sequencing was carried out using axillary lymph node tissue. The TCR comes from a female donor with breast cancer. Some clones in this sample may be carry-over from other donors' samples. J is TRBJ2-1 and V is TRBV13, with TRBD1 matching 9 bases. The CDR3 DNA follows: TGTGCCAGCAGCCCTCGACAGGGGGAGAACAATGAGCAGTTCTTC. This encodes CASSPRQGENNEQFF.